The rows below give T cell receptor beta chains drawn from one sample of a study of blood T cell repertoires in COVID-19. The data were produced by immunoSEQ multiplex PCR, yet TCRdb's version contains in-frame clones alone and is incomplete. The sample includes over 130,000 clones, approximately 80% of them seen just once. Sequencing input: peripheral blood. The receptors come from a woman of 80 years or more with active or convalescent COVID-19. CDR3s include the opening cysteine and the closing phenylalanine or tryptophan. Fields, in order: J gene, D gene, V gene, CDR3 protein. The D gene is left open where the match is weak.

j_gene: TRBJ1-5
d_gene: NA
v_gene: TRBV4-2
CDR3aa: CASSPDGGGQPQHF

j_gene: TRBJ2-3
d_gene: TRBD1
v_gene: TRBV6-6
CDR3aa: CASNRGTGGFTDTQYF

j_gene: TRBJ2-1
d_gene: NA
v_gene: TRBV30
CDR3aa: CAWSVGHYNEQFF

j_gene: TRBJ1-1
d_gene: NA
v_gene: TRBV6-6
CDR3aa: CASSYGPPSEAFF

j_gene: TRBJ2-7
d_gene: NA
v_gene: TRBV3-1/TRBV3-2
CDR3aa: CASSPGVHFEQYF

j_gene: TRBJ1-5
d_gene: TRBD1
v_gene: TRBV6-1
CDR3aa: CASSAQGGTGPHQPQHF

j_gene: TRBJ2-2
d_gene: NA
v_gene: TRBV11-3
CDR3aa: CASSPTSGLAGELFF

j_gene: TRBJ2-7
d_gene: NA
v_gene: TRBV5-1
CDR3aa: CASSFSRAAKVGEQYF

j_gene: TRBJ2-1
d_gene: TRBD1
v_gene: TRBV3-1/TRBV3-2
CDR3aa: CASSPARQGGILFEQFF

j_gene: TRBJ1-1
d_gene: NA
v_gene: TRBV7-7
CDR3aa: CASSPFEGNTEAFF

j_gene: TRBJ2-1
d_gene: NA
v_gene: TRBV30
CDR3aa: CAWSVIGLGEQFF

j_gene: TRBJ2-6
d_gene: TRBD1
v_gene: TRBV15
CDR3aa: CATSRARGLSGANVLTF

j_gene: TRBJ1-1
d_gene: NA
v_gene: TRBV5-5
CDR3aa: CASSLSGAINTEAFF

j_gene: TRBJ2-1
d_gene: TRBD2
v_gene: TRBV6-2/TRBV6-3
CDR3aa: CASSFPPWGEGTYNEQFF

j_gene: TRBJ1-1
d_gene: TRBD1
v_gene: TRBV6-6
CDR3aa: CASSLGTGKITEAFF

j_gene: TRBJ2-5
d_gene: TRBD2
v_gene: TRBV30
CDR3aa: CAWSSGGAPETQYF

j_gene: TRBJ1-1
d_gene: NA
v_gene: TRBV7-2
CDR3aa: CASSLNSYTEAFF

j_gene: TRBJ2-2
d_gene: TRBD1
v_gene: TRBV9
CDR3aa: CASSVRRDRANTGELFF

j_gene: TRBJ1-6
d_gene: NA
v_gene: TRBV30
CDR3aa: CAWSQVGYNSPLHF

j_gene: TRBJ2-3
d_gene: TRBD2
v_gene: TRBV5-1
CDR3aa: CASSPGTSGALADTQYF

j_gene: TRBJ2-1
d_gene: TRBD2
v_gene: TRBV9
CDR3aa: CASSANSGGANEQFF

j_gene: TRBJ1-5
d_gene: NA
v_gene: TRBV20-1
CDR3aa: CSASSSITNQPQHF

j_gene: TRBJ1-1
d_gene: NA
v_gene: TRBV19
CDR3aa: CASRTAAGRTEAFF

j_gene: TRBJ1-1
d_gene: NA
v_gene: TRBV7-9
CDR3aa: CASSLMGDTEAFF

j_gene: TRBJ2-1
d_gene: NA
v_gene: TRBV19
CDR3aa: CASSIDRSRGNNEQFF

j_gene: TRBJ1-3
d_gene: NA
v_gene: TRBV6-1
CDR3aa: CASSELTGSGNTIYF

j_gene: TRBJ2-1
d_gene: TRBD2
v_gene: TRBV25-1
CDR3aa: CASSDLRSAGEQFF

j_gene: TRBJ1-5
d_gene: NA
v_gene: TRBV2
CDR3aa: CASSAGQIPNQPQHF

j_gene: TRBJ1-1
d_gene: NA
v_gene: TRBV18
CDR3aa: CASSPGRNTEAFF

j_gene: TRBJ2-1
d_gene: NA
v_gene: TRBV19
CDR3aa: CASSIFGPHNEQFF

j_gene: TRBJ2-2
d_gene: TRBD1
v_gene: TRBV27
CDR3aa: CASSRGPGQGYTGELFF

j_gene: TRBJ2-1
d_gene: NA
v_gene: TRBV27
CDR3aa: CATTTGMSSYNEQFF

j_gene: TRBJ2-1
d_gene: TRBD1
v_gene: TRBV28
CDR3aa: CASSDSGTGGGEQFF